The source of this T cell receptor beta chain is a study of T cell changes during pregnancy in multiple sclerosis. The germline V gene encodes CDR1 KGHSY and CDR2 FQNENV. Trimming took off 3 bases at V and 1 base at J, with 13 bases between the two ends. The CDR3 length is 15 residues. The assay was immunoSEQ multiplex PCR, and TCRdb's table has in-frame clones only and misses some. The data contain 100,000 or so clones, approximately 89% of them singletons. The source of this sequence is a female donor with multiple sclerosis, enrolled in a pregnancy study. The sample consisted of peripheral blood, taken after pregnancy. The rearrangement joins TRBV16 to TRBJ2-7, with D possibly matching TRBD2 (6 bases). The CDR3 region is CASSQPGRPSYEQYF. In DNA form, the CDR3 reads TGTGCCAGCAGCCAGCCCGGGAGACCTTCCTACGAGCAGTACTTC.